These T cell receptor beta chains were read from a single sample in a study of T cells in localized non-small cell lung cancer. Profiled with immunoSEQ multiplex PCR; TCRdb holds only in-frame clones, not every one. The sample contains about 35,000 clones, around 79% of which appear only once. The source was peripheral blood, collected before any cancer treatment. The receptors here all came from a male donor at least 60 years old with stage III squamous cell lung carcinoma. The CDR3 runs from the conserved cysteine through the conserved F or W. A D gene is named only where the DNA matches it firmly. Clone size is not always given. Where it is, it says once, few, many or a class for expanded clones.

TGTGCCTGGAGTCCCGGGACAGGGGGCTCAGAGACCCAGTACTTC CAWSPGTGGSETQYF TRBD1 NA TRBJ2-5 TRBV30
TGCAGCGTTTCCCCCGGGGGTTCGTCCTACAATGAGCAGTTCTTC CSVSPGGSSYNEQFF NA once TRBJ2-1 TRBV29-1
TGTGCCAGCAGCTCGGGACAGGGTGATTCCGGGGAGCTGTTTTTT CASSSGQGDSGELFF TRBD1 NA TRBJ2-2 TRBV11-3
TGTGCCAGCAGTCCCGACAGGCAACTGTTTTTT CASSPDRQLFF NA NA TRBJ1-4 TRBV28
TGTGCCAGCTCACCATGGGCAGCATCTAACACCGGGGAGCTGTTTTTT CASSPWAASNTGELFF NA NA TRBJ2-2 TRBV18
TGTGCCAGCAGTGAAGCGCTTGGGTTTGGCAATCAGCCCCAGCATTTT CASSEALGFGNQPQHF NA NA TRBJ1-5 TRBV2
TGTGCCAGCAGCCAAGATCGGGGTCAGGTCGGGAAATACACTGAAGCTTTCTTT CASSQDRGQVGKYTEAFF NA NA TRBJ1-1 TRBV14
TGTGCCAGCAGCCGGCCAGGGGACAGCTCCTACGAGCAGTACTTC CASSRPGDSSYEQYF TRBD1 NA TRBJ2-7 TRBV4-2
TGTGCCAGCAGTTACGGCGAGTTCGCAGATACGCAGTATTTT CASSYGEFADTQYF NA NA TRBJ2-3 TRBV6-5
TGTGCCAGCAGTGACTCCCGGACTAGCGGGAGTCCCGGGGAGCTGTTTTTT CASSDSRTSGSPGELFF TRBD2 NA TRBJ2-2 TRBV6-4
TGTGCCAGCAGCTTAGCGCGGGGGGGCGGTAATGAAAAACTGTTTTTT CASSLARGGGNEKLFF NA NA TRBJ1-4 TRBV7-8
TGTGCTAGCAGCTTAGGTGCAGGGGGCAATCAGCCCCAGCATTTT CASSLGAGGNQPQHF NA NA TRBJ1-5 TRBV7-2
TGTGCCAGCAGCTTAGGGCCGACGACCTCCTACGAGCAGTACTTC CASSLGPTTSYEQYF NA NA TRBJ2-7 TRBV7-7
TGCGCCAGCAGCGCCCGGACAGACCGTCGGGCTTTCTTT CASSARTDRRAFF NA NA TRBJ1-1 TRBV5-1
TGTGCCAGCAGCCCAACGGCCCTTAGCGGAGAGCCGGGCAATGAGCAGTTCTTC CASSPTALSGEPGNEQFF NA few TRBJ2-1 TRBV7-9
TGTGCCAGCAGCCAACAGGTGAACACTGAAGCTTTCTTT CASSQQVNTEAFF NA NA TRBJ1-1 TRBV6-1
TGTGCCAGCAGTACACACGGACAGCTGAACACTGAAGCTTTCTTT CASSTHGQLNTEAFF NA NA TRBJ1-1 TRBV28
TGTGCCAGCAGCGAACAGGTCCGCTCCTACGAGCAGTACTTC CASSEQVRSYEQYF NA NA TRBJ2-7 TRBV6-6
TGTGCCATCAGTGAGTCTGCAGGGGGAAGGAATAATTCACCCCTCCACTTT CAISESAGGRNNSPLHF TRBD1 NA TRBJ1-6 TRBV10-3
TGTGCCAGCAGCTTAGACTCAACGAGAGATACGCAGTATTTT CASSLDSTRDTQYF NA once TRBJ2-3 TRBV7-2
TGCGCCAGCAGCTCCGGACACGCCCTGGGCACTGAAGCTTTCTTT CASSSGHALGTEAFF NA NA TRBJ1-1 TRBV5-1
TGTGCCAGTAAGCCACAGGGGAATGGTTATGGCTACACCTTC CASKPQGNGYGYTF TRBD1 NA TRBJ1-2 TRBV19
TGTGCCAGCAGCTTTAATAGGGGTACTGAAGCTTTCTTT CASSFNRGTEAFF NA once TRBJ1-1 TRBV7-2
TGTGCCAGCTCAACAGGGTTTGAAGAGACCCAGTACTTC CASSTGFEETQYF NA NA TRBJ2-5 TRBV18
TGTGCCATCAGTGAGTCCGGGGACAGCGTCTACGAGCAGTACTTC CAISESGDSVYEQYF TRBD1 NA TRBJ2-7 TRBV10-3
TGTGCCAGCAGTGGGTTCTGGGCAGAACTGTTTTTT CASSGFWAELFF NA NA TRBJ1-4 TRBV6-1
TGTGCCAGCAGCTTAGCCAGGACACTGAACACTGAAGCTTTCTTT CASSLARTLNTEAFF NA once TRBJ1-1 TRBV7-9
TGTGCCAGCTCGCCCCCGGGGACCCGTTACAATGAGCAGTTCTTC CASSPPGTRYNEQFF NA few TRBJ2-1 TRBV18
TGTGCCAGCAGCTCCTCCTACGAGCAGTACTTC CASSSSYEQYF NA NA TRBJ2-7 TRBV9
TGCAGCGGGACTAGTGTCAACGAGCAGTACTTC CSGTSVNEQYF TRBD2 NA TRBJ2-7 TRBV29-1
TGTGCCAGCTCACCCGAGACAGCGGACAATGAGCAGTTCTTC CASSPETADNEQFF NA NA TRBJ2-1 TRBV18
TGCGCCAGCAGCGTGGCGGCAGGGGAGGATACGCAGTATTTT CASSVAAGEDTQYF NA few TRBJ2-3 TRBV5-1
TGTGCCAGCAGTGAACCGAATCAGCCCCAGCATTTT CASSEPNQPQHF NA NA TRBJ1-5 TRBV6-1
TGTGCCAGCAGCGCAACCGGGACAGGGCGGTCTGGCACTGAAGCTTTCTTT CASSATGTGRSGTEAFF TRBD1 NA TRBJ1-1 TRBV9
TGTGCCTGGACTACACTTATACGGGACGGCTACTCTGGGGCCAACGTCCTGACTTTC CAWTTLIRDGYSGANVLTF NA few TRBJ2-6 TRBV30
TGTGCCAGCAGTGAAGCCGGACAGGGATATCAGCCCCAGCATTTT CASSEAGQGYQPQHF TRBD1 NA TRBJ1-5 TRBV6-1
TGTGCCAGCTCACCAACGAGAGGGCGGGCTGAAGCTTTCTTT CASSPTRGRAEAFF NA NA TRBJ1-1 TRBV18
TGTGCCAGCAGCCCCTTCATGGGGCCACCCCTCCACTTT CASSPFMGPPLHF NA NA TRBJ1-6 TRBV5-6
TGTGCCAGCACCCCGATTGGAGGGAGCTCCTACAATGAGCAGTTCTTC CASTPIGGSSYNEQFF NA NA TRBJ2-1 TRBV14
TGTGCCAGCAGAGGGACAGGGGGCGTAACCGGGGAGCTGTTTTTT CASRGTGGVTGELFF TRBD1 NA TRBJ2-2 TRBV5-6
TGTGCCAGCAGCTTAGCGCAGAACACTGAAGCTTTCTTT CASSLAQNTEAFF NA few TRBJ1-1 TRBV7-9
TGTGCCAGCAGCCCCCGAGGACTATTCTCGGACACCGGGGAGCTGTTTTTT CASSPRGLFSDTGELFF NA NA TRBJ2-2 TRBV9
TGTGCCAGTCCCTTTAATCTAGGGGGAGGGGGACAGCTGCATGAAAAACTGTTTTTT CASPFNLGGGGQLHEKLFF TRBD1 NA TRBJ1-4 TRBV27
TGTGCCAGCAGTGGGCTAGCGGGCTACGAGCAGTACTTC CASSGLAGYEQYF TRBD2 NA TRBJ2-7 TRBV6-1
TGTGCCAGCAGCCCTGGACTAGCGGGGGGGAGCTCCTACGAGCAGTACTTC CASSPGLAGGSSYEQYF TRBD2 NA TRBJ2-7 TRBV5-4
TGTGCCAGCAGCTATACAACCGGGACAGCTAATGAAAAACTGTTTTTT CASSYTTGTANEKLFF TRBD1 NA TRBJ1-4 TRBV7-8
TGTGCCAGCAGCTTAGGACAAAGCGGTCAGCCCCAGCATTTT CASSLGQSGQPQHF NA few TRBJ1-5 TRBV7-8
TGTGCCAGCAGCCAAGATTTAGGGACCCAGTACTTC CASSQDLGTQYF NA NA TRBJ2-5 TRBV14
TGTGCCAGCACTCGGGACAGGGACTCCTACGAGCAGTACTTC CASTRDRDSYEQYF TRBD1 NA TRBJ2-7 TRBV2